This T cell receptor beta chain emerged from a study of Graves' ophthalmopathy and Graves' hyperthyroidism. Study-wide results and caveats: Most thyroid clonotypes expanded beyond 0.001 frequency were also found in blood. Discriminating ophthalmopathy from stable hyperthyroidism, a 13-signature model attained a sensitivity of 85% to 90% and a specificity of around 77%.

Stable hyperthyroid donors showed no ophthalmopathy during 18 months follow-up. Enrolled hyperthyroidism patients had a new diagnosis, a duration under 2 months, and an age of 18 to 65. The V gene end was trimmed by 4 bases and the J gene end by 5 bases; junction bases not matched to a gene: 9. From germline, CDR1 is MNHEY and CDR2 SVGEGT. This CDR3 contains 18 residues. Amplification of TCR beta CDR3 regions used RNA transcripts. The authors performed first-round RT-PCR with HTBI primers and then a second-round multiplex PCR. TCRdb re-called the multiplex PCR reads with MiXCR, one entry per CDR3 protein. The sample carries fewer than 650,000 distinct CDR3 sequences, about 20% recorded once. Regarding this clonotype: Its target is unknown.

What was sequenced was peripheral blood. The receptor's source is a woman younger than 35 with stable Graves' hyperthyroidism. Some clones in this sample may be carry-over from other donors' samples. The chain employs TRBV6-2 or TRBV6-3 and TRBJ2-2; TRBD2 agrees at 14 bases. This chain's CDR3 is CASSSLPGLAGGTGELFF. CDR3 coding DNA: TGTGCCAGCAGTTCCCTGCCCGGACTAGCGGGGGGTACCGGGGAGCTGTTTTTT.